What follows describes a single T cell receptor beta chain. In the original workflow: It was from reference gene primer amplification that nucleated cell counts were estimated. Sequencing was performed with immunoSEQ multiplex PCR; in TCRdb, only in-frame clones are kept and a portion is missing. V and J calls and clone size are those listed in that table; D and trimming were worked out from the DNA. The sample comprises 300,000 to 450,000 clones, about 85% of which are singletons, and 3.5% to 4% rests with the top ten. The record originates from a study of blood T cell repertoires in COVID-19. The overall study: Collection of acute and convalescent COVID-19 samples took place in the United States, Italy and Spain. T cells, B-cell-depleted T cells, or PBMCs provided the cDNA or gDNA that served as material.

The V gene's germline CDR1 is SGHDT and CDR2 YYEEEE. The CDR3 is 16 residues long. Losses at the gene ends were 4 bases for V and 6 bases for J; bases not matched to a gene: 9. V gene TRBV5-6 combines with J gene TRBJ2-2; 10 nucleotides align to TRBD1. Sequencing used peripheral blood. The TCR sequence derives from a woman between 18 and 29 years old with acute or convalescent COVID-19. The CDR3, as DNA: TGTGCCAGCAGCGGGGGACAGGGGATAATAGCCGGGGAGCTGTTTTTT. This codes for CASSGGQGIIAGELFF.